These 17 T cell receptor beta chains share one sample of origin, sequenced in a study of blood T cell repertoires in COVID-19. Clones were sequenced by immunoSEQ multiplex PCR, and TCRdb holds only the in-frame ones, with some missing. This sample has 110,000 or so clones; roughly 85% occur once, and the top ten carry 4.1%. Sequencing input: peripheral blood. These receptors originate from a man aged 50 or older with acute or convalescent COVID-19.

The CDR3 sequence: CASSIPSGGQETQYF. In DNA form, the CDR3 reads TGTGCCAGTAGTATACCCTCAGGGGGACAAGAGACCCAGTACTTC. The chain joins TRBV19 to TRBJ2-5; 7 nucleotides agree with TRBD1. CDR3 length: 15 residues. The V segment lost 2 bases and the J segment 2 bases; nucleotides outside the gene matches: 5. From germline, CDR1 is LNHDA and CDR2 SQIVND (reference sequence).

The chain has TRBV4-1 and TRBJ2-7; a possible D gene is TRBD1 (5 bases). In germline, CDR1 is MGHRA, CDR2 YSYEKL. The CDR3 spans 14 residues. V lost 1 base and J lost 8, with 15 bases in between. CDR3 protein: CASSQGLGQFKQYF. CDR3 DNA sequence: TGCGCCAGCAGCCAAGGCCTGGGGCAGTTCAAGCAGTACTTC.

V usage is TRBV13 and J usage is TRBJ2-1; tentative D call: TRBD2 (6 bases). This CDR3 is 12 amino acids long. CDR1 is PRHDT, CDR2 FYEKMQ, per germline (reference sequence). V lost 5 bases and J lost 9, with 11 bases in between. CDR3: CASSDVGGEQFF. CDR3 nucleotide sequence: TGTGCCAGCAGCGACGTGGGGGGTGAGCAGTTCTTC.

The gene calls are TRBV19 and TRBJ2-4, with TRBD1 identical over 7 bases. Losses at the gene ends were 7 bases for V and 6 bases for J; bases not matched to a gene: 15. The CDR3 covers 16 residues. CDR1 is LNHDA and CDR2 is SQIVND in the germline V gene (reference sequence). CDR3: CASTSKGAQGLNIQYF. The DNA of the CDR3 is TGTGCCAGTACCAGCAAGGGGGCGCAGGGTTTAAACATTCAGTACTTC.

V usage is TRBV4-1 and J usage is TRBJ1-2; 7 nucleotides match TRBD1. There are 13 residues in the CDR3. After removal of 2 bases from V and 8 bases from J, the junction contained 5 bases not matched to a gene. Germline V CDR1 and CDR2: MGHRA, YSYEKL. CDR3 sequence (DNA): TGCGCCAGCAGCCAATGGGGACAGTTCGGCTACACCTTC. The encoded protein is CASSQWGQFGYTF.

The chain recombines TRBV29-1 with TRBJ2-3; 8 bases match TRBD2. Germline assignment: CDR1 SQVTM and CDR2 ANQGSEA. The CDR3 totals 17 residues. J was trimmed by 0 bases and V by 7 bases; bases with no gene match: 15. This CDR3 reads CSARGAAVFSSTDTQYF. Written as DNA, the CDR3 is TGCAGCGCGCGGGGGGCGGCGGTATTCTCTAGCACAGATACGCAGTATTTT.

V usage is TRBV5-1 and J usage is TRBJ1-3; D is possibly TRBD1 (6 bases). This CDR3 is built from 17 residues. The V gene's germline CDR1 is SGHRS and CDR2 YFSETQ. Trimming left V 4 bases short and J 0 bases short, with 17 bases between. CDR3 coding DNA: TGCGCCAGCAGCAGTGGACAGAGTCGGAGCTCTGGAAACACCATATATTTT. Its protein is CASSSGQSRSSGNTIYF. The full variable domain, rest sourced from reference TRBV5-1 and TRBJ1-3, is KAGVTQTPRYLIKTRGQQVTLSCSPISGHRSVSWYQQTPGQGLQFLFEYFSETQRNKGNFPGRFSGRQFSNSRSEMNVSTLELGDSALYLCASSSGQSRSSGNTIYFGEGSWLTVV.

This clone was seen only once. The rearrangement joins TRBV15 to TRBJ1-5; D not certain. The CDR3 consists of 13 residues. V was trimmed by 0 bases and J by 9 bases, leaving 9 bases between them. In germline, CDR1 is LNHNV, CDR2 YYDKDF (reference sequence). The CDR3 region is CATSRDYVRPQHF. In DNA form, the CDR3 reads TGTGCCACCAGCAGAGATTACGTGAGGCCCCAGCATTTT.

The rearrangement links TRBV6-4 to TRBJ1-5; D is ambiguous. Germline values: CDR1 MRHNA, CDR2 SNTAGT. The CDR3 contains 14 residues. Trimming removed 6 bases from V and 2 bases from J, with 11 bases in between. This CDR3 reads CASSEVWGNQPQHF. The CDR3 region has the DNA TGTGCCAGCAGCGAGGTATGGGGCAATCAGCCCCAGCATTTT.

The chain joins TRBV5-1 to TRBJ1-4; TRBD1 agrees at 7 bases. The trim removed 5 bases at V and 6 bases at J, leaving 4 bases unmatched. Germline CDR1 SGHRS, CDR2 YFSETQ. This CDR3 spans 13 amino acids. CDR3 sequence: CASRGQGDEKLFF. CDR3 coding DNA: TGCGCCAGCAGAGGCCAGGGGGATGAAAAACTGTTTTTT.

This rearrangement joins TRBV19 to TRBJ1-2, with D possibly matching TRBD1 (5 bases). This CDR3 region has 13 residues. Germline CDR1 is LNHDA and CDR2 is SQIVND (reference sequence). Trimming pared 2 bases from V and 7 bases from J, leaving 11 bases between. The chain's CDR3 is CASSILGGFGYTF. The CDR3 DNA is TGTGCCAGTAGTATATTGGGGGGGTTTGGCTACACCTTC.

J is TRBJ1-1 and V is TRBV6-4; D may be TRBD1 (5 bases). V was clipped by 0 bases and J by 6 bases, with 17 bases between them. The CDR3 runs to 16 residues. Germline-derived CDR1 and CDR2 are MRHNA and SNTAGT. CDR3 region: CASSDSPPRDGAEAFF. Written as DNA, the CDR3 is TGTGCCAGCAGTGACTCCCCTCCCAGGGATGGAGCTGAAGCTTTCTTT.

The chain recombines TRBV20-1 with TRBJ1-3, with D hard to call. CDR3 length: 11 amino acids. V dropped 7 bases and J dropped 6 bases, with 10 bases sitting between them. Germline V lookup: CDR1 DFQATT, CDR2 SNEGSKA (reference sequence). As DNA, the CDR3 is TGCAGTGTTCCCCGAGAAAACACCATATATTTT. Its translation: CSVPRENTIYF.

This clone was recorded once. Here the CDR3 reads CASSRPKGLAGQQETQYF. The CDR3 region has the DNA TGTGCCAGCAGCCGACCCAAGGGACTAGCGGGACAACAAGAGACCCAGTACTTC. J is TRBJ2-5 and V is TRBV2; TRBD2 agrees at 13 bases. V gave up 6 bases and J gave up 2 bases; unmatched junction bases: 12. This CDR3 is 18 amino acids long. Germline lookup yields CDR1 SNHLY and CDR2 FYNNEI.

CDR3 bases: TGTGCCAGTAGCAAGGAGGCGCCAACGTCTGGAAACACCATATATTTT. It specifies CASSKEAPTSGNTIYF. V usage is TRBV19 and J usage is TRBJ1-3, with D unclear. The germline V gene has CDR1 LNHDA and CDR2 SQIVND (reference sequence). V was shortened by 6 bases and J by 1 base, with 16 bases between the two germline ends. CDR3 length: 16 amino acids.

V gene TRBV5-6 combines with J gene TRBJ1-5; D is uncertain. Germline loops: CDR1 SGHDT, CDR2 YYEEEE. The CDR3 has 15 amino acids. Deletions cut 1 base from V and 2 bases from J, with 10 bases between. CDR3 residues: CASSLRLAGNQPQHF. CDR3 coding DNA: TGTGCCAGCAGCTTGAGGTTGGCGGGCAATCAGCCCCAGCATTTT. The full variable domain, completed using reference TRBV5-6 and TRBJ1-5, is DAGVTQSPTHLIKTRGQQVTLRCSPKSGHDTVSWYQQALGQGPQFIFQYYEEEERQRGNFPDRFSGHQFPNYSSELNVNALLLGDSALYLCASSLRLAGNQPQHFGDGTRLSIL.

The chain is built from TRBV25-1 and TRBJ2-1; D call uncertain. Trimming stripped 0 bases from V and 3 bases from J, with 3 bases between. The V gene's germline CDR1 is MGHDK and CDR2 SYGVNS. This CDR3 has 13 amino acids. The CDR3 DNA reads TGTGCCAGCAGTGAATATCGCTACAATGAGCAGTTCTTC. Its protein product is CASSEYRYNEQFF.